Each of the 4 T cell receptor beta chains below was sequenced from the same sample in a study of long-term antiretroviral therapy in people with HIV. Version v3.0 of the immunoSEQ assay was performed at survey level. Clones were sequenced by immunoSEQ multiplex PCR, and TCRdb holds only the in-frame ones, with some missing. The repertoire holds 35,000 to 45,000 clones, with about 80% as singletons. The specimen was unsorted PBMCs, collected 3.4 years after starting antiretroviral therapy. Receptors were obtained from a man younger than 40 with HIV.

The CDR3 DNA reads as TGTGCCACCACACAGGGTTGGCCCCTCACTGAAGCTTTCTTT. It encodes CATTQGWPLTEAFF. The genes are TRBV2 and TRBJ1-1; maybe TRBD1 (6 bases). The CDR3 loop spans 14 amino acids. V was shortened by 10 bases and J by 4 bases, with 19 bases between the two germline ends. Germline V gene data show CDR1 as SNHLY and CDR2 as FYNNEI.

V is TRBV28 and J is TRBJ1-2, with 7 bases lining up with TRBD1. This CDR3 has 12 amino acids. The germline V gene has CDR1 MDHEN and CDR2 SYDVKM. Trimming cost V 10 bases and J 4 bases; bases outside gene matches: 6. CDR3 region: CATGTVSYGYTF. In nucleotides, the CDR3 is TGTGCCACCGGGACAGTAAGCTATGGCTACACCTTC.

This chain joins TRBV28 and TRBJ2-7, with 7 bases that match TRBD2. Trimming removed 8 bases from V and 0 bases from J; junction bases left unmatched: 1. CDR3 length: 12 amino acids. Germline assignment: CDR1 MDHEN and CDR2 SYDVKM. The CDR3 spells CASWGGSYEQYF. As DNA, the CDR3 is TGTGCCAGCTGGGGGGGCTCCTACGAGCAGTACTTC.

The gene calls are TRBV7-2 and TRBJ2-2, with D tentatively TRBD1 or TRBD2 (5 bases each). Germline CDR1 reads SGHTA; CDR2 reads FQGNSA. Trimming cost V 3 bases and J 3 bases, with 14 bases left between them. The CDR3 loop spans 16 amino acids. The CDR3 reads CASSFWGRGDTGELFF. The DNA for the CDR3 is TGTGCCAGCAGCTTCTGGGGGAGAGGGGACACCGGGGAGCTGTTTTTT.